This TCR beta chain is drawn from a study of OX40 agonist ivuxolimab in advanced cancers. The overall study: Recorded diagnoses for dose-escalation patients were hepatocellular carcinoma, melanoma, renal cell or head and neck cancer. Study outcomes and limitations: Both blood CD4+ and CD8+ T cells showed clonal growth by week 6 at 0.1 to 3.0 mg/kg.

About this clone itself: Its target is not known.

Sequencing was performed with immunoSEQ multiplex PCR; in TCRdb, only in-frame clones are kept and a portion is missing. There are approximately 80,000 clones in the sample; 89% occur only once, and roughly 0.2% lies in the top ten. Germline CDR1 SGDLS, CDR2 YYNGEE. Germline trimming cut 0 bases from V and 6 bases from J; bases unmatched to any gene: 11. This CDR3 contains 17 residues. This sequence joins TRBV9 and TRBJ2-1; TRBD2 agrees at 8 bases. The receptor was derived from an adult with an advanced solid tumor such as melanoma, head and neck, liver or kidney cancer. This specimen consisted of CD4+ or CD8+ T cells sorted from blood, obtained in a trial of the OX40 agonist ivuxolimab. The CDR3 spells CASSVAGGGLGINEQFF. In DNA form, the CDR3 reads TGTGCCAGCAGCGTAGCGGGCGGGGGGCTCGGTATCAATGAGCAGTTCTTC.